This T cell receptor beta chain was obtained from a study of cytomegalovirus exposure and HLA in healthy donors. PCR was performed using 60 Vbeta and 13 Jbeta primers. Sequencing was performed with immunoSEQ multiplex PCR; in TCRdb, only in-frame clones are kept and a portion is missing. The sample consists of around 160,000 clones, 80% to 90% of them appearing once. Details on this clone: Its antigen is as yet unknown.

Trimming took off 0 bases at V and 2 bases at J, with 9 bases between the two ends. Germline CDR1 is SGDLS and CDR2 is YYNGEE. The CDR3 is 15 residues long. General study points: An observed cluster of highly shared sequence variants was recorded as a likely sequencing artifact.

The sequenced sample was PBMCs. The rearrangement links TRBV9 to TRBJ2-1, with D possibly matching TRBD2 (5 bases). The clonotype originates from a man aged 18 to 29 in good health and CMV-seropositive. CDR3 in DNA: TGTGCCAGCAGCGTAGACGGGGTGCCCTACAATGAGCAGTTCTTC. Protein sequence: CASSVDGVPYNEQFF. Full variable domain (outside the CDR3, taken from reference TRBV9 and TRBJ2-1): DSGVTQTPKHLITATGQRVTLRCSPRSGDLSVYWYQQSLDQGLQFLIQYYNGEERAKGNILERFSAQQFPDLHSELNLSSLELGDSALYFCASSVDGVPYNEQFFGPGTRLTVL.